This section outlines one T cell receptor beta chain sequence together with its context. Profiling relied on immunoSEQ multiplex PCR, and the TCRdb table lists in-frame clones only, not all of them. The sample gives over 65,000 clones, more than 85% of which show up once; 2.5% to 3% is in the top ten. This entry comes from a study of T cell changes during pregnancy in multiple sclerosis. The starting material was peripheral blood, obtained in the first trimester of pregnancy. This clonotype originated in a female donor with multiple sclerosis, enrolled in a pregnancy study.

Written as DNA, the CDR3 is TGTGCCAGCAGGAGACAGGGTCAGAACACTGAAGCTTTCTTT. Translated: CASRRQGQNTEAFF. This chain links TRBV28 with TRBJ1-1; 7 bases match TRBD1. Germline CDR1 reads MDHEN; CDR2 reads SYDVKM. The V and J ends lost 6 bases and 1 base, in that order; junction bases with no gene match: 5. This CDR3 has 14 amino acids. Drawing the rest from reference TRBV28 and TRBJ1-1, the complete variable domain is DVKVTQSSRYLVKRTGEKVFLECVQDMDHENMFWYRQDPGLGLRLIYFSYDVKMKEKGDIPEGYSVSREKKERFSLILESASTNQTSMYLCASRRQGQNTEAFFGQGTRLTVV.